This T cell receptor beta chain was obtained from a study of cytomegalovirus exposure and HLA in healthy donors. Findings of the study overall: The study labeled about 160 TCR beta chains cytomegalovirus-associated.

The CDR3 loop spans 15 amino acids. Trimming left V 6 bases short and J 1 base short, with 15 bases between. Germline lookup yields CDR1 MNHNS and CDR2 SASEGT. On this clone: Antigen unknown.

Repertoires were generated with immunoSEQ multiplex PCR, while TCRdb's copy carries only in-frame clones and drops some. The profile shows about 250,000 clones, roughly 87% of them singletons. The sequenced material came from PBMCs. J is TRBJ1-1 and V is TRBV6-1; TRBD1 might be the D (6 bases). The sequence was obtained from a man between 18 and 35 years old in good health and CMV-seropositive. This chain's CDR3 is CASRAGSRGNTEAFF. The CDR3 nucleotides are TGTGCCAGCAGAGCAGGATCCAGGGGGAACACTGAAGCTTTCTTT.